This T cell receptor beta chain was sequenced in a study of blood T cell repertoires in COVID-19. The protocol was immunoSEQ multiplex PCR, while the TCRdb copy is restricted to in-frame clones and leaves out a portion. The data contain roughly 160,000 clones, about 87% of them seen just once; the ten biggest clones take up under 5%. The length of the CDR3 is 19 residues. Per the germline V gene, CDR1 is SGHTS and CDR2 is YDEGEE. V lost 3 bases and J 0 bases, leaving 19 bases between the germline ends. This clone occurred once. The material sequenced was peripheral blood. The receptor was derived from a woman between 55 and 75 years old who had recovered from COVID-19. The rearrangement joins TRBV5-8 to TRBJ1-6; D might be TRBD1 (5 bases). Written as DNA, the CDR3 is TGTGCCAGCAGCTATGGGCAGGGCTCATGGGGCTCCTATAATTCACCCCTCCACTTT. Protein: CASSYGQGSWGSYNSPLHF.